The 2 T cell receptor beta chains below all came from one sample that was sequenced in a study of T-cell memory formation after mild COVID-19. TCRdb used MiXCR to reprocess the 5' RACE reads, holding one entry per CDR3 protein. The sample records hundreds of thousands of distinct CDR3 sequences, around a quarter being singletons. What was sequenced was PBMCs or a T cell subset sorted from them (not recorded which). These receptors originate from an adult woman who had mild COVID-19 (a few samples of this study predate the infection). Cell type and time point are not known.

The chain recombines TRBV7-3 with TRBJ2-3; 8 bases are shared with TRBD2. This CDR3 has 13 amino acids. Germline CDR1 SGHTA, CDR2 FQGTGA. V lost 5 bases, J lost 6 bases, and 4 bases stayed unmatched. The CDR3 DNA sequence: TGTGCCAGCAGCAGGACTAGCCCCGATACGCAGTATTTT. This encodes CASSRTSPDTQYF.

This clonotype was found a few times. Here the CDR3 DNA reads TGTGCCAGCAGCCCCACCGGACCTGTAAACTACGAGCAGTACTTC. Amino acids: CASSPTGPVNYEQYF. This rearrangement joins TRBV5-4 to TRBJ2-7; D is unresolved. The germline V and J ends were trimmed by 4 bases and 3 bases, with 17 bases remaining between them. Germline V gene sequence: CDR1 SGHNT, CDR2 YYREEE (reference sequence). The CDR3 is made up of 15 amino acids.